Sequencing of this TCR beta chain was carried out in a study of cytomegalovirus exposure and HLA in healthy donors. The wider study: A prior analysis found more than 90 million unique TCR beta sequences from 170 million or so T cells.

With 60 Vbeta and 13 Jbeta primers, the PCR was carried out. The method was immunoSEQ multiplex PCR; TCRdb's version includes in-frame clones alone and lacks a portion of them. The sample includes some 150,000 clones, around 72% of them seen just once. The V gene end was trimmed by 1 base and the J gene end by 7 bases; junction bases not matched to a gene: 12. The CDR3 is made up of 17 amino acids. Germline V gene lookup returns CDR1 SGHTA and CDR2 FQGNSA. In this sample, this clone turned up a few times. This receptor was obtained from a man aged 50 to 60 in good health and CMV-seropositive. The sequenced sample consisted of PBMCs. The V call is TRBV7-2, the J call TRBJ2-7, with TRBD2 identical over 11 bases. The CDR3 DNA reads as TGTGCCAGCAGCTTAGGAATCAGACTAGCGGGGTCGAAAGAGCAGTACTTC. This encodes CASSLGIRLAGSKEQYF.